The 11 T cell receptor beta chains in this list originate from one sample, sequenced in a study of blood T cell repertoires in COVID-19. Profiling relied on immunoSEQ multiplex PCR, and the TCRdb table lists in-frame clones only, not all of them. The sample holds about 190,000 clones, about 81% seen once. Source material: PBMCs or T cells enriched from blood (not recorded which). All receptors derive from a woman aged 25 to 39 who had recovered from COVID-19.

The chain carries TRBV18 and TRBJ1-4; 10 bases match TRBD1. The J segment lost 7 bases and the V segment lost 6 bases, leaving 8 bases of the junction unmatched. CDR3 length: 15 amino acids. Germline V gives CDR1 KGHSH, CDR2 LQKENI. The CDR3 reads CASSSGQGMGEKLFF. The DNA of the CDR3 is TGTGCCAGCTCGTCGGGACAGGGGATGGGTGAAAAACTGTTTTTT.

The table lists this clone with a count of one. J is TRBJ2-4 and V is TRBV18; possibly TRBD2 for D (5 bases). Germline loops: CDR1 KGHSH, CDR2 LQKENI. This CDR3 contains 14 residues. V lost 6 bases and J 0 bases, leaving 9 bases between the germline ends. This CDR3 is CASSGGSAKNIQYF. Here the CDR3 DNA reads TGTGCCAGCTCGGGCGGGTCAGCCAAAAACATTCAGTACTTC.

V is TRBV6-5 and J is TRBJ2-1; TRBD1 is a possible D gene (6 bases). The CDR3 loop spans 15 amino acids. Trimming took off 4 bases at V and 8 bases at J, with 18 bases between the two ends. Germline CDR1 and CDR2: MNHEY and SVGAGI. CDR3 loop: CASSSRDTKSDEQFF. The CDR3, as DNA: TGTGCCAGCAGTTCCCGGGACACCAAGTCGGATGAGCAGTTCTTC.

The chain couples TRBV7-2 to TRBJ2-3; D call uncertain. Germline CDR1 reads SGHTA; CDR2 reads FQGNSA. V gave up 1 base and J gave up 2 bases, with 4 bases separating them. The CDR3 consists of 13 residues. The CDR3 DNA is TGTGCCAGCAGCTTAGAACTCACAGATACGCAGTATTTT. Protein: CASSLELTDTQYF. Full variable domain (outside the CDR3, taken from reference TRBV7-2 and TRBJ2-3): GAGVSQSPSNKVTEKGKDVELRCDPISGHTALYWYRQSLGQGLEFLIYFQGNSAPDKSGLPSDRFSAERTGGSVSTLTIQRTQQEDSAVYLCASSLELTDTQYFGPGTRLTVL.

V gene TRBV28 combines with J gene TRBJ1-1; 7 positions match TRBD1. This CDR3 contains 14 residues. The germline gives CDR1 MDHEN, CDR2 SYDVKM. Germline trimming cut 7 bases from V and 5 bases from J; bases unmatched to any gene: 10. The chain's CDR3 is CASKRGGAGTEAFF. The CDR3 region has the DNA TGTGCCAGCAAGCGAGGGGGCGCGGGGACTGAAGCTTTCTTT.

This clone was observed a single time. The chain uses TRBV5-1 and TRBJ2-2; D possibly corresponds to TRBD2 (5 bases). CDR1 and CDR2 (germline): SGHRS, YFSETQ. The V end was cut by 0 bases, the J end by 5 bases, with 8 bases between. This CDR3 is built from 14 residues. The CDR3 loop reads CASSLELVTGELFF. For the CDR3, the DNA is TGCGCCAGCAGCTTGGAACTAGTAACCGGGGAGCTGTTTTTT.

The CDR3: CASGLWTGGTEAFF. CDR3 sequence (DNA): TGTGCTAGTGGTTTGTGGACAGGGGGCACTGAAGCTTTCTTT. The V and J genes are TRBV12-5 and TRBJ1-1; 10 positions match TRBD1. Germline trimming cut 2 bases from V and 4 bases from J; bases unmatched to any gene: 1. Germline CDR1 is LGHNT and CDR2 is FRNRAP. This CDR3 contains 14 residues. Full variable domain (rest looked up from reference TRBV12-5 and TRBJ1-1): DARVTQTPRHKVTEMGQEVTMRCQPILGHNTVFWYRQTMMQGLELLAYFRNRAPLDDSGMPKDRFSAEMPDATLATLKIQPSEPRDSAVYFCASGLWTGGTEAFFGQGTRLTVV.

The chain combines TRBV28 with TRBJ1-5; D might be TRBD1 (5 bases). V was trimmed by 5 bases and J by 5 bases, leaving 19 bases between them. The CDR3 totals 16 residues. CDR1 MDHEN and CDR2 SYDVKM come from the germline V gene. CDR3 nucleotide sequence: TGTGCCAGCAGTCCGATGTTCGGGGGGGTGGATCAGCCCCAGCATTTT. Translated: CASSPMFGGVDQPQHF.

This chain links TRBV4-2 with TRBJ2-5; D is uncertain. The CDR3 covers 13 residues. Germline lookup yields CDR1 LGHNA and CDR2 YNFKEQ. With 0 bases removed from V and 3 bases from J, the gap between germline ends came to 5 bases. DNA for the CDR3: TGTGCCAGCAGCCAAGATTTCAAAGAGACCCAGTACTTC. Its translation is CASSQDFKETQYF.

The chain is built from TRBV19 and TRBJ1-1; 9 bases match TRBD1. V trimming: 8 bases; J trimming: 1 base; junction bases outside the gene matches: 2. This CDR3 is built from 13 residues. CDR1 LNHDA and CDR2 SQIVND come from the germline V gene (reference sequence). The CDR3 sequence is CASGTGPNTEAFF. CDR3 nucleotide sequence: TGTGCCAGTGGGACAGGGCCGAACACTGAAGCTTTCTTT.

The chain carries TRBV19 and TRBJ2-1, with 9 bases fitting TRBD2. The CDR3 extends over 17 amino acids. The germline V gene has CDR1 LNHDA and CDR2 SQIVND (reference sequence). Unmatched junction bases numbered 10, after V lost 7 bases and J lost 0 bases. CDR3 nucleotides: TGTGCCAGTACCGCATTGCGGGGGGGATTCTCCTACAATGAGCAGTTCTTC. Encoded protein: CASTALRGGFSYNEQFF.